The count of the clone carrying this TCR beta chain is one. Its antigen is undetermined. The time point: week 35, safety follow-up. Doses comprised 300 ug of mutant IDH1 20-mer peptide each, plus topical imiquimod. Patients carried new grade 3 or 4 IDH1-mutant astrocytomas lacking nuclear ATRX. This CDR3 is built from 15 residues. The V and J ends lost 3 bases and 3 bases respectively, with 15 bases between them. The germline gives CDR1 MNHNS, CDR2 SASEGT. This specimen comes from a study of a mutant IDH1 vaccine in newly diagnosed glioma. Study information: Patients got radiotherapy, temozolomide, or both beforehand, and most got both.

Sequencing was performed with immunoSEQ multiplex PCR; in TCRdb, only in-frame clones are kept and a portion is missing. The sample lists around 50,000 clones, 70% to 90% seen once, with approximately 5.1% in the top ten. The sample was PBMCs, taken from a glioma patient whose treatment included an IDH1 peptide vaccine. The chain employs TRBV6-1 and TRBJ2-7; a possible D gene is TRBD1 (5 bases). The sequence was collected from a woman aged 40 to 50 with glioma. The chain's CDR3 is CASSDGRVDIYEQYF. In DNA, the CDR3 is TGTGCCAGCAGTGACGGCAGGGTGGACATCTACGAGCAGTACTTC.